These T cell receptor beta chains were read from a single sample in a study of cytomegalovirus exposure and HLA in healthy donors. TCRdb keeps only in-frame clones here, not all; method: immunoSEQ multiplex PCR. The sample records 140,000 to 150,000 clones, approximately 72% being singletons. Material for sequencing was PBMCs. These receptors were obtained from a man aged 35 to 55 in good health and CMV-seronegative. Each CDR3 is given with its conserved first and last residue. D genes are given only for firm matches. Clone size appears in some rows only: once, few, many, or a class for an expanded clone.

d_call j_call v_call clone_size cdr3_nt cdr3_aa
- TRBJ2-1 TRBV2 - TGTGCCAGCAATTCGGGGAATCTTCACAATGAGCAGTTCTTC CASNSGNLHNEQFF
- TRBJ2-3 TRBV9 - TGTGCCAGCAGCACTTACACAGATACGCAGTATTTT CASSTYTDTQYF
TRBD1 TRBJ2-7 TRBV30 few TGTGCCTGGAGTCAACCCGGGACAGGGTTTAACGAGCAGTACTTC CAWSQPGTGFNEQYF
TRBD1 TRBJ1-2 TRBV5-6 - TGTGCCAGCAGCTATGGACAGGGGGCCCTCAACTATGGCTACACCTTC CASSYGQGALNYGYTF
TRBD1 TRBJ2-7 TRBV13 once TGTGCCAGCAGCACCGGGACAGGGGGGGGAGAGCAGTACTTC CASSTGTGGGEQYF
- TRBJ1-2 TRBV20-1 - TGCAGTGCTAGAGAAGGGGGGGCCGGCACCTTC CSAREGGAGTF
- TRBJ1-5 TRBV6-1 - TGTGCCAGCAGTGAAGAGGGGAGGGTAGGTCCCCAGCATTTT CASSEEGRVGPQHF
TRBD2 TRBJ2-1 TRBV9 - TGTGCCAGCGGACTAGCGGGAGGTAATGAGCAGTTCTTC CASGLAGGNEQFF
TRBD2 TRBJ2-3 TRBV6-6 few TGTGCCAGCAGTTACTCGGGGACTAGCAGCACAGATACGCAGTATTTT CASSYSGTSSTDTQYF
- TRBJ2-2 TRBV5-3 few TGTGCCAGAAGCTTGGTAGCCCGACCTGACAGGAAAAAGACCGGGGAGCTGTTTTTT CARSLVARPDRKKTGELFF
- TRBJ1-3 TRBV5-1 once TGCGCCAGCAGCTTGACCAGCTCTGGAAACACCATATATTTT CASSLTSSGNTIYF
- TRBJ2-7 TRBV18 - TGTGCCAGCTCACACAGGGTCTCCTACGAGCAGTACTTC CASSHRVSYEQYF
TRBD2 TRBJ2-5 TRBV30 once TGTGCCTGGAGTAAAGGACTAGCGGGAGCAGAGACCCAGTACTTC CAWSKGLAGAETQYF
- TRBJ1-5 TRBV4-1 - TGCGCCAGCAGCCCTGGTCCAGGGGCGAATCAGCCCCAGCATTTT CASSPGPGANQPQHF
TRBD2 TRBJ2-7 TRBV29-1 - TGCAGCGTTGAAGATTACCTGTCCCGGCTTAGCGGGAGCCTATCCTACGAGCAGTACTTC CSVEDYLSRLSGSLSYEQYF
- TRBJ1-2 TRBV4-1 - TGCGCCAGCAGCCAAGGTAGAGCTAACTATGGCTACCCCTTC CASSQGRANYGYPF
TRBD1 TRBJ2-1 TRBV9 once TGTGCCAGCAGCGTAGTATCAGGGGGTATCAATGAGCAGTTCTTC CASSVVSGGINEQFF
TRBD2 TRBJ2-1 TRBV19 - TGTGCCAGTAGTATGACTAGCGGGGGTTCCTACAATGAGCAGTTCTTC CASSMTSGGSYNEQFF
TRBD1 TRBJ1-4 TRBV6-5 - TGTGCCAGCAGTTACTCGTACAGGGGGCGGGAAAAACTGTTTTTT CASSYSYRGREKLFF
TRBD2 TRBJ2-5 TRBV29-1 - TGCAGCGTTAAGCGGGAGTTTTCGTACCAAGAGACCCAGTACTTC CSVKREFSYQETQYF
TRBD1 TRBJ2-7 TRBV6-5 - TGTGCCAGCAGTTACGCAACCTCAGGGGGGCAGTACTTC CASSYATSGGQYF
- TRBJ1-3 TRBV29-1 - TGCAGCGTTGGTACATTCTCTGGAAACACCATATATTTT CSVGTFSGNTIYF
TRBD1 TRBJ2-7 TRBV4-1 - TGCGCCAGCAGCCCGCGGGACAGGGTCCACGAGCAGTACTTC CASSPRDRVHEQYF
- TRBJ2-7 TRBV30 - TGTGCCTGGAGTTACATGTACGAGCAGTACTTC CAWSYMYEQYF
- TRBJ2-2 TRBV9 - TGTGCCAGCAGCGTAGAGTTCGGGGTTACCGGGGAGCTGTTTTTT CASSVEFGVTGELFF
- TRBJ2-2 TRBV6-5 - TGTGCCAGCACCGAACAGGGAGAGAACACCGGGGAGCTGTTTTTT CASTEQGENTGELFF
TRBD1 TRBJ1-4 TRBV5-1 - TGCGCCAGCAGCTCCGACAGGGGTGGAGCAGCAACTAATGAAAAACTGTTTTTT CASSSDRGGAATNEKLFF
- TRBJ2-5 TRBV10-3 few TGTGCCATCGCCTACAGGGAGCAAGAGACCCAGTACTTC CAIAYREQETQYF
TRBD2 TRBJ2-2 TRBV14 - TGTGCCAGCAGCCTTGTTAGCGGGAGCACCGGGGAGCTGTTTTTT CASSLVSGSTGELFF
- TRBJ2-1 TRBV12-1 few TGTGCCAGCCCCCTCCCGACTAGCGGGTTCCTAAACTACAATGAGCAGTTCTTC CASPLPTSGFLNYNEQFF
- TRBJ2-7 TRBV4-3 once TGCGCCAGCAGCCAAGACTATAGCACCAGCGGGCTTTACCTTGGGGCCTACGAGCAGTACTTC CASSQDYSTSGLYLGAYEQYF
- TRBJ2-7 TRBV5-1 - TGCGCCAGCAGCTTGGTAGGAGGGCGGTACGAGCAGTACTTC CASSLVGGRYEQYF
TRBD1 TRBJ2-1 TRBV7-2 - TGTGCCAGCAGCTTAAAGTCACAGGGGGGTTTCTACAATGAGCAGTTCTTC CASSLKSQGGFYNEQFF
- TRBJ2-1 TRBV13 once TGTGCCAGCAGCCGGACTCGGGAGTACAATGAGCAGTTCTTC CASSRTREYNEQFF
- TRBJ1-6 TRBV30 few TGTGCCCTGGACAATGGGGGCTCCTCACCCCTCCACTTT CALDNGGSSPLHF
TRBD1 TRBJ2-1 TRBV6-1 - TGTGCCAGCAGTGTCTCGTGGGGACAGGGATCGAATGAGCAGTTCTTC CASSVSWGQGSNEQFF
- TRBJ1-2 TRBV2 - TGTGCCAGCAGTGAACTTGGCGGGCAATATGGCTACACCTTC CASSELGGQYGYTF
TRBD2 TRBJ2-7 TRBV7-8 once TGTGCCAGCAGCTTAGCGGGGGGCCTAGCGGGAGGGCCCGGCGAGCAGTACTTC CASSLAGGLAGGPGEQYF
TRBD1 TRBJ2-5 TRBV28 - TGTGCCAGCAGTTACCAAACAGGGGGCGTTCGGGAGACCCAGTACTTC CASSYQTGGVRETQYF
- TRBJ1-2 TRBV28 - TGTGCCAGCAGTTTACGCCCTAGGAGGGAGGGCCGGTTGGGCTACACCTTC CASSLRPRREGRLGYTF
- TRBJ2-3 TRBV6-5 - TGTGCCAGCAGTAGGGGACTCGCCGGCACAGATACGCAGTATTTT CASSRGLAGTDTQYF
TRBD1 TRBJ2-7 TRBV4-2 - TGTGCCAGCAGCCAAGATTTAGGACAGGGGGCGTCCTACGAGCAGTACTTC CASSQDLGQGASYEQYF